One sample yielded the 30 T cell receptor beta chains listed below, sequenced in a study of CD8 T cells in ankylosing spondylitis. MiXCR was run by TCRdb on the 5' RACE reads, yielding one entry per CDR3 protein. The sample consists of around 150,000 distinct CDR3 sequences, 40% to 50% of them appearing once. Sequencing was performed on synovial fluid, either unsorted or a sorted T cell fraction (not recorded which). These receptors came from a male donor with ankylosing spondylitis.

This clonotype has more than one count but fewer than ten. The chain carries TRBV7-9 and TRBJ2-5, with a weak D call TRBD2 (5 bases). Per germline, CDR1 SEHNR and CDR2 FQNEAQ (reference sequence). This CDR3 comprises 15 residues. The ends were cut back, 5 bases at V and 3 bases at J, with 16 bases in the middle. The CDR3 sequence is CASSLGLVGEETQYF. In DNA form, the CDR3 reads TGTGCCAGCAGCCTCGGACTGGTCGGGGAAGAGACCCAGTACTTC.

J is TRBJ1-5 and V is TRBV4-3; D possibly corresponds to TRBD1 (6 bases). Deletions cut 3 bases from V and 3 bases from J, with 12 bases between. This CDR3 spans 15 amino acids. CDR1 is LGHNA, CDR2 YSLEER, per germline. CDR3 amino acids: CASSQATGFNQPQHF. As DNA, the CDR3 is TGCGCCAGCAGCCAGGCGACAGGTTTCAATCAGCCCCAGCATTTT.

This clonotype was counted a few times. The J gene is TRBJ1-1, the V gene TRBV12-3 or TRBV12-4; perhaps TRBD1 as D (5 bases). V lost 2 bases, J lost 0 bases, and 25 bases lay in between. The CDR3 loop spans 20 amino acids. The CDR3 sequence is CASSLSSWGGKLFMNTEAFF. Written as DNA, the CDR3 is TGTGCCAGCAGTTTAAGCAGCTGGGGCGGGAAACTTTTCATGAACACTGAAGCTTTCTTT.

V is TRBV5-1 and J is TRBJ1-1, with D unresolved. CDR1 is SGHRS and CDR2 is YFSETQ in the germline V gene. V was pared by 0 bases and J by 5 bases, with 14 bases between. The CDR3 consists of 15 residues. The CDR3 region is CASSLDVWGSTEAFF. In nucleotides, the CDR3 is TGCGCCAGCAGCTTGGACGTCTGGGGAAGTACTGAAGCTTTCTTT.

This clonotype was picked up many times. The CDR3 bases are TGCGCCAGCAGCGCGGGACAGGGAAGGTACGAGCAGTACTTC. This encodes CASSAGQGRYEQYF. This chain uses TRBV4-3 with TRBJ2-7; 9 bases map to TRBD1. Germline loops: CDR1 LGHNA, CDR2 YSLEER. The junction had 6 bases not matched to a gene; V was cut back by 5 bases and J by 4 bases. The CDR3 spans 14 residues.

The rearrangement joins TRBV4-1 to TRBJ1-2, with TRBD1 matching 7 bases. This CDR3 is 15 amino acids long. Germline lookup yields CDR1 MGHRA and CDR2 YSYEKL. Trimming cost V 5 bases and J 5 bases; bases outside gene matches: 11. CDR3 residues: CASSSSTGSPYGYTF. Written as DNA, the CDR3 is TGCGCCAGCAGCTCCTCGACAGGGTCCCCATATGGCTACACCTTC.

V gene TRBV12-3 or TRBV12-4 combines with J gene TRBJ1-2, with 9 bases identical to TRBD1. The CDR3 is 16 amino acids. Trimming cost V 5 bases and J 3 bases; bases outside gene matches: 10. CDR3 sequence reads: CASSHYSQGAYYGYTF. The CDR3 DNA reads TGTGCCAGCAGTCATTATTCACAGGGGGCCTACTATGGCTACACCTTC.

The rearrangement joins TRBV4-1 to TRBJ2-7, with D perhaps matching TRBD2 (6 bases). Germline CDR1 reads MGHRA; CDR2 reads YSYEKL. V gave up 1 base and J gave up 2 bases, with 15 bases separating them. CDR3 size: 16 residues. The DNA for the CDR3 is TGCGCCAGCAGCCAAGGTTTTCTAGCGATTCCCTACGAGCAGTACTTC. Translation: CASSQGFLAIPYEQYF.

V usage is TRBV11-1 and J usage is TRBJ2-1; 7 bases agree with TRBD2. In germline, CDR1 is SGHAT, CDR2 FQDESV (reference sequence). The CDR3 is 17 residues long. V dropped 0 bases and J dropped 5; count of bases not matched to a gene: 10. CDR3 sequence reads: CASSLAPTSPPNNEQFF. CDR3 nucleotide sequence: TGTGCCAGCAGCTTAGCGCCGACTAGCCCCCCTAACAATGAGCAGTTCTTC.

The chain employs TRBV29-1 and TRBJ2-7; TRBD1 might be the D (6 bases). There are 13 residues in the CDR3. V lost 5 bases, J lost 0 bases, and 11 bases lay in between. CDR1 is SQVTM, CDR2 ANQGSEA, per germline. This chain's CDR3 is CSVRGQNSYEQYF. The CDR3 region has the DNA TGCAGCGTTCGAGGACAGAACTCCTACGAGCAGTACTTC.

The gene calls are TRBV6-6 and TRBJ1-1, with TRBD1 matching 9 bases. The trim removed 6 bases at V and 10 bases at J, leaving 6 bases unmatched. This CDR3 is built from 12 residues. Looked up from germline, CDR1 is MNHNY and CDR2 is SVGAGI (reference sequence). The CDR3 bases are TGTGCCAGCAGCGGACAGGGGTCTGTAGCTTTCTTT. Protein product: CASSGQGSVAFF.

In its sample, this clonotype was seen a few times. The DNA for the CDR3 is TGTGCCAGCACCTCAGGGGGACACTCAACCGGGGAGCTGTTTTTT. Translated: CASTSGGHSTGELFF. V gene TRBV21-1 combines with J gene TRBJ2-2; TRBD1, as called in the table, went unchecked against the DNA. TRBV21-1 is an annotated pseudogene. The CDR3 sequence is 15 residues long.

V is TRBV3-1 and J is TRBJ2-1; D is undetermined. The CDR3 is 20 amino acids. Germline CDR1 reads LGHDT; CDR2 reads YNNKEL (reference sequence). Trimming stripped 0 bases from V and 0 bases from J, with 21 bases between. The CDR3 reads CASSQDPPSTIPSSYNEQFF. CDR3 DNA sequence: TGTGCCAGCAGCCAAGACCCTCCTAGTACTATTCCGAGCTCCTACAATGAGCAGTTCTTC.

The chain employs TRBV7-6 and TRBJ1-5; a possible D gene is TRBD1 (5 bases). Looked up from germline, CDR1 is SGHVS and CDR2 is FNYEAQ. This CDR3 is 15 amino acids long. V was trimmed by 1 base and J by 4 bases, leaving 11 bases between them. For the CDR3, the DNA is TGTGCCAGCAGCTTAGGCTGGGGCCTAAATCAGCCCCAGCATTTT. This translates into CASSLGWGLNQPQHF.

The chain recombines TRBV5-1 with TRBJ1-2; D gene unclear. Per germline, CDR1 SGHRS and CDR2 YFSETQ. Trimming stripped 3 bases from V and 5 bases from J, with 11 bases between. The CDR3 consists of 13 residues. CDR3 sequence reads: CASSWKRRYGYTF. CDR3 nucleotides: TGCGCCAGCAGCTGGAAGAGACGGTATGGCTACACCTTC.

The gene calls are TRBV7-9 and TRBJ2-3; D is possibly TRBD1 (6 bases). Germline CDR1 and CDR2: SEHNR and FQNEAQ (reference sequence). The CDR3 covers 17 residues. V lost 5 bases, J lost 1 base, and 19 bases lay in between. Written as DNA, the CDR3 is TGTGCCAGCAGCCTCCCGGTGTCACAGGGAGGCACAGATACGCAGTATTTT. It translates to CASSLPVSQGGTDTQYF.

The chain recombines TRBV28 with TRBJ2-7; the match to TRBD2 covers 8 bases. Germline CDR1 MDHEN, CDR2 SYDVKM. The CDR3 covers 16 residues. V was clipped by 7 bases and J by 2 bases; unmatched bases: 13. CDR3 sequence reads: CASMYSGEGMPYEQYF. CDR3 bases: TGTGCCAGCATGTATAGCGGGGAAGGGATGCCCTACGAGCAGTACTTC.

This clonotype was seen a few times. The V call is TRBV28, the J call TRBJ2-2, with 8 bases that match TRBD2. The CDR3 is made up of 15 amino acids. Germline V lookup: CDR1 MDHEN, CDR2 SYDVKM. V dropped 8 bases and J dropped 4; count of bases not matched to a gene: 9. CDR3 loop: CASVGSGSLTGELFF. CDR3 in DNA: TGTGCCAGCGTAGGGAGCGGGAGCCTCACCGGGGAGCTGTTTTTT.

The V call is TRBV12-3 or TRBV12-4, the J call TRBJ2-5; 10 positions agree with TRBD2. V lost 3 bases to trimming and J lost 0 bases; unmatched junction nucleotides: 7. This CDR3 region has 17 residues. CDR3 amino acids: CASSLFSAGGYQETQYF. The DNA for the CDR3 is TGTGCCAGCAGTTTGTTCTCAGCGGGAGGGTACCAAGAGACCCAGTACTTC.

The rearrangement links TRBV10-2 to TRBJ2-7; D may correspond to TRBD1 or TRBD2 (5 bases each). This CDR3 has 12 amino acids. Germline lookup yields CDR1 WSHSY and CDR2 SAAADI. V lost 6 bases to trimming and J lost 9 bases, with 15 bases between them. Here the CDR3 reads CASSETLRGQYF. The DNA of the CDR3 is TGCGCCAGCAGCGAAACACTGAGGGGGCAGTACTTC.

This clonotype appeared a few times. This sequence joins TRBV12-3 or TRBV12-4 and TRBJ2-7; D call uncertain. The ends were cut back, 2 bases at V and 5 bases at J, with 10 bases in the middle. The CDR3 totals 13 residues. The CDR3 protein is CASSLTGLDEQYF. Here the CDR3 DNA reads TGTGCCAGCAGTTTAACGGGTCTGGACGAGCAGTACTTC.

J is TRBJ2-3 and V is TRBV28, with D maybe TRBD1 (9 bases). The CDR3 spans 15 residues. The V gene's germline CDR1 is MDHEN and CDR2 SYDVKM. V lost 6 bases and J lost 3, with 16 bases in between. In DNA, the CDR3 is TGTGCCAGCAGCGGGGGGGACAGGGTTACAGATACGCAGTATTTT. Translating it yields CASSGGDRVTDTQYF.

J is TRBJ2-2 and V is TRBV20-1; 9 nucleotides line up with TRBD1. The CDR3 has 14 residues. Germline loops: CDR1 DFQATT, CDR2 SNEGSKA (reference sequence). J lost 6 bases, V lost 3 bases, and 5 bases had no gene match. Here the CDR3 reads CSARGDRDPGELFF. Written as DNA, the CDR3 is TGCAGTGCTAGGGGGGACAGGGACCCCGGGGAGCTGTTTTTT.

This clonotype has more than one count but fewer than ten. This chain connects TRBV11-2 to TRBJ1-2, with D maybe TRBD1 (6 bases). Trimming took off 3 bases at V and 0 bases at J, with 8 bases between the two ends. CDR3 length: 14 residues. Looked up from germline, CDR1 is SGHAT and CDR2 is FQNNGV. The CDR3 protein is CASSFRQANYGYTF. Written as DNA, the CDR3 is TGTGCCAGCAGCTTCCGACAGGCTAACTATGGCTACACCTTC.

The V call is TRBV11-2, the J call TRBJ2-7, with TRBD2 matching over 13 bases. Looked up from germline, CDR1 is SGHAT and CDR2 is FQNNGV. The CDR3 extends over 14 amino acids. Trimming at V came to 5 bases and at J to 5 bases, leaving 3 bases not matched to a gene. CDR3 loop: CASSRTSGRDEQYF. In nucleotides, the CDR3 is TGTGCCAGCAGCCGGACTAGCGGGAGAGACGAGCAGTACTTC.

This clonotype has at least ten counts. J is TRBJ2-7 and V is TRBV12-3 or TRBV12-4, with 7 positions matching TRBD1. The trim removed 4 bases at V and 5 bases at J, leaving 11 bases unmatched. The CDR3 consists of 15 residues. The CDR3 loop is CASSSTMTGMNEQYF. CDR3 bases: TGTGCCAGCAGTTCCACCATGACAGGGATGAACGAGCAGTACTTC.

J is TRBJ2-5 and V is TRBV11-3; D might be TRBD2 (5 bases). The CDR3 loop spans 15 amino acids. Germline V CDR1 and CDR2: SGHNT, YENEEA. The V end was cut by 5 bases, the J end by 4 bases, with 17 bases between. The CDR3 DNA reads TGTGCCAGCAGCCCCACACTAGTACGACGAGAGACCCAGTACTTC. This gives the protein CASSPTLVRRETQYF.

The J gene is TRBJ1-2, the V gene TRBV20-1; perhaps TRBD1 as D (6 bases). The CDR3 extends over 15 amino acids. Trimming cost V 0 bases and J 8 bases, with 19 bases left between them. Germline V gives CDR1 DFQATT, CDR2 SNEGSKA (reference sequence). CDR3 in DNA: TGCAGTGCTAGAGATCCCCGCAGGGGCGGCCTCGGCTACACCTTC. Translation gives CSARDPRRGGLGYTF.

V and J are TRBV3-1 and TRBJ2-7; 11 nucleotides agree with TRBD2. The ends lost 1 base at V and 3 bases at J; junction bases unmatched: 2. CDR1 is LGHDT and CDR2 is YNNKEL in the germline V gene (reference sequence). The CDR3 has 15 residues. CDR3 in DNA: TGTGCCAGCAGCCAAGTGGGACTAGCGGTCTACGAGCAGTACTTC. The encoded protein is CASSQVGLAVYEQYF.

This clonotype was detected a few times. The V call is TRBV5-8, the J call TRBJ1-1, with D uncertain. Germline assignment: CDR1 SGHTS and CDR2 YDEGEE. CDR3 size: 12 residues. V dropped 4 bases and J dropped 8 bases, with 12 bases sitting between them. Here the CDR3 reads CASSEPWVEAFF. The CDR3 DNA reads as TGTGCCAGCAGCGAGCCGTGGGTAGAAGCTTTCTTT. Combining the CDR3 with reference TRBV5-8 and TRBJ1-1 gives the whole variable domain EAGVTQSPTHLIKTRGQQATLRCSPISGHTSVYWYQQALGLGLQFLLWYDEGEERNRGNFPPRFSGRQFPNYSSELNVNALELEDSALYLCASSEPWVEAFFGQGTRLTVV.